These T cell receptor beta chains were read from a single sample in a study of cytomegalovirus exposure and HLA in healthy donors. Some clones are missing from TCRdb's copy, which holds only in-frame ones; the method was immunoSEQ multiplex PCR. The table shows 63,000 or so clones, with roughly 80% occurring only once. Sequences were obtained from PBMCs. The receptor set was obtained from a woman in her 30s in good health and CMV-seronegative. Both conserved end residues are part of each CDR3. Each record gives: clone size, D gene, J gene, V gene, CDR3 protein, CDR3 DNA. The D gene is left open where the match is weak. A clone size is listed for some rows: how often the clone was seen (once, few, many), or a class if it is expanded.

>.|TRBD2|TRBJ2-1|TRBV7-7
CASSGASGAPYNEQFF
TGTGCTAGCAGCGGGGCTAGCGGGGCCCCCTACAATGAGCAGTTCTTC
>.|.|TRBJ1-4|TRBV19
CASSIRDRPNEKLFF
TGTGCCAGTAGTATTCGAGACAGACCTAATGAAAAACTGTTTTTT
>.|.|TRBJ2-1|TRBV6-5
CASRRRQATLNEQFF
TGTGCCAGCAGACGACGGCAGGCTACCCTCAATGAGCAGTTCTTC
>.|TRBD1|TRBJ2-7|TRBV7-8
CASSRQGSYEQYF
TGTGCCAGCAGCCGACAGGGATCCTACGAGCAGTACTTC
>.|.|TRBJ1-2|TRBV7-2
CASSLAQGYYGYTF
TGTGCCAGCAGCTTAGCGCAGGGTTATTATGGCTACACCTTC
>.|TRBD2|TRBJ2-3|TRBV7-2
CASSSTTSGASTDTQYF
TGTGCCAGCAGCTCGACGACTAGCGGGGCTAGCACAGATACGCAGTATTTT
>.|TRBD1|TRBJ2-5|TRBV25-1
CASSEFGTGGTQYF
TGTGCCAGCAGTGAGTTTGGGACAGGGGGGACCCAGTACTTC
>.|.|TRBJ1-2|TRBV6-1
CASRTTDSSGYTF
TGTGCCAGCAGAACGACAGACAGCAGTGGCTACACCTTC
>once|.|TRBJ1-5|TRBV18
CASSPEGVGNQPQHF
TGTGCCAGCTCACCAGAGGGTGTTGGCAATCAGCCCCAGCATTTT
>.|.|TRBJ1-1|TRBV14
CASNRWGAENTEAFF
TGTGCCAGCAACCGATGGGGAGCGGAGAACACTGAAGCTTTCTTT
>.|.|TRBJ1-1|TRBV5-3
CARSQIPTGNTEAFF
TGTGCCAGAAGCCAAATACCGACAGGGAACACTGAAGCTTTCTTT
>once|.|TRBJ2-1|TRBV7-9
CASSTDSFSYNEQFF
TGTGCCAGCAGCACCGACAGCTTCTCCTACAATGAGCAGTTCTTC
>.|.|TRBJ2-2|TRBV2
CASSVSGKTGELFF
TGTGCCAGCAGTGTTTCGGGAAAAACCGGGGAGCTGTTTTTT
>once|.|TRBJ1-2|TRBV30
CAWSTTGYTF
TGTGCCTGGTCCACTACGGGCTACACCTTC
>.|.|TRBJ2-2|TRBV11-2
CASSLDRTDTGELFF
TGTGCCAGCAGCTTAGATCGAACAGACACCGGGGAGCTGTTTTTT
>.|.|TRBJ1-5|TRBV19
CASSIALNQPQHF
TGTGCCAGTAGTATAGCCCTCAATCAGCCCCAGCATTTT
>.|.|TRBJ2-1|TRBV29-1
CSVEWRDNEQFF
TGCAGCGTTGAGTGGAGAGACAATGAGCAGTTCTTC
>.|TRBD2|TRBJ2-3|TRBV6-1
CASSVSSSGRSSDTQYF
TGTGCCAGCAGTGTATCGTCTAGCGGGAGGTCCTCAGATACGCAGTATTTT
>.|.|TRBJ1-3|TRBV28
CASSSSGAGNTIYF
TGTGCCAGCAGTTCTTCAGGGGCTGGAAACACCATATATTTT
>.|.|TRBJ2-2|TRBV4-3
CASSQDFILVGGELFF
TGCGCCAGCAGCCAAGATTTCATACTAGTCGGCGGGGAGCTGTTTTTT
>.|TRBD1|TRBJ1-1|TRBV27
CASRIQGVNTEAFF
TGTGCCAGCAGGATACAGGGGGTGAACACTGAAGCTTTCTTT
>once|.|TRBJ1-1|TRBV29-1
CSVGWGGTEAFF
TGCAGCGTTGGTTGGGGAGGGACTGAAGCTTTCTTT
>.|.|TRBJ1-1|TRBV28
CASSQSARVTFF
TGTGCCAGCAGTCAATCCGCCAGGGTTACTTTCTTT
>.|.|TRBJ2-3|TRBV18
CASSTAGTINTDTQYF
TGTGCCAGCTCAACAGCCGGGACAATTAACACAGATACGCAGTATTTT
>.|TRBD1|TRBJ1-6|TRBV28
CASRNSGGVVSPLHF
TGTGCCAGCAGGAACTCAGGGGGCGTGGTTTCACCCCTCCACTTT
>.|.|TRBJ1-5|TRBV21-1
CASSKGPRVGQPQHF
TGTGCCAGCAGCAAAGGTCCCAGGGTCGGTCAGCCCCAGCATTTT
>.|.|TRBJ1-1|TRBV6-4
CASSGGGETEAFF
TGTGCCAGCAGCGGCGGGGGTGAGACTGAAGCTTTCTTT
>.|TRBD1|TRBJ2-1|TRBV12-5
CASGLSDVVGQGFNEQFF
TGTGCTAGTGGTTTGTCGGATGTAGTGGGACAGGGATTCAATGAGCAGTTCTTC
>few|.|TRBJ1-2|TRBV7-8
CASSERGGHGYTF
TGTGCCAGCAGTGAGAGGGGAGGGCATGGCTACACCTTC
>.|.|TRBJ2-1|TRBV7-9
CASSLVLSSYNEQFF
TGTGCCAGCAGCTTAGTTCTGAGCTCCTACAATGAGCAGTTCTTC
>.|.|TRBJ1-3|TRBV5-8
CASSLGQNSGNTIYF
TGTGCCAGCAGCTTGGGGCAGAACTCTGGAAACACCATATATTTT
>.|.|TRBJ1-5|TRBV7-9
CASSLVGINQPQHF
TGTGCCAGCAGCTTAGTGGGCATCAATCAGCCCCAGCATTTT
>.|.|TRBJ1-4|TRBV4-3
CASSQDGGGEKLFF
TGCGCCAGCAGCCAAGACGGGGGGGGAGAAAAACTGTTTTTT
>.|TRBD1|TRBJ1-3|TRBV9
CASSGGQGTGNTIYF
TGTGCCAGCAGCGGGGGACAGGGAACTGGAAACACCATATATTTT
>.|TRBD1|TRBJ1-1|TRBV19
CASTLTGRNTEAFF
TGTGCCAGTACCTTGACAGGGAGGAACACTGAAGCTTTCTTT
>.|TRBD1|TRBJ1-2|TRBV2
CASSRTGVSPNYGYTF
TGTGCCAGCAGTCGGACAGGGGTGAGCCCTAACTATGGCTACACCTTC
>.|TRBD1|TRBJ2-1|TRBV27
CASSSPHRGKGNEQFF
TGTGCCAGCAGTTCCCCCCACAGGGGGAAGGGCAATGAGCAGTTCTTC
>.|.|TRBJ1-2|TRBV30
CAWSIQGYYGYTF
TGTGCCTGGAGTATACAGGGATACTATGGCTACACCTTC
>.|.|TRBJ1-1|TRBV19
CASTDKLGWNTEAFF
TGTGCCAGTACTGACAAACTCGGTTGGAACACTGAAGCTTTCTTT
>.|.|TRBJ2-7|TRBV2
CASRARHSYEQYF
TGTGCCAGCCGAGCTCGACACTCCTACGAGCAGTACTTC
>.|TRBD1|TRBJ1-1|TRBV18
CASSPPGTVTGTEAFF
TGTGCCAGCTCACCGCCCGGGACAGTAACTGGCACTGAAGCTTTCTTT
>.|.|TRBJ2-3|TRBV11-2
CASSFSTDTQYF
TGTGCCAGCAGCTTCAGTACAGATACGCAGTATTTT
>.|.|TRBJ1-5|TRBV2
CASSEQGSNQPQHF
TGTGCCAGCAGTGAGCAGGGGAGCAATCAGCCCCAGCATTTT
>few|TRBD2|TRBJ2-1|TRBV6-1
CATRVREEVGNEQFF
TGTGCCACTCGAGTACGGGAGGAGGTCGGCAATGAGCAGTTCTTC
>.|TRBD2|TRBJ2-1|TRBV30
CAWSAGTSGYNEQFF
TGTGCCTGGAGTGCCGGGACTAGCGGGTACAATGAGCAGTTCTTC
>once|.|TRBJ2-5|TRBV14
CASSQLQDQETQYF
TGTGCCAGCAGCCAATTGCAGGACCAAGAGACCCAGTACTTC
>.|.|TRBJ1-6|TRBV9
CASSGGEGRRSPLHF
TGTGCCAGCAGCGGAGGGGAGGGGCGGCGTTCACCCCTCCACTTT
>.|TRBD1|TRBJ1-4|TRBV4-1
CASSPLIKQGTNEKLFF
TGCGCCAGCAGCCCCTTGATTAAACAGGGGACTAATGAAAAACTGTTTTTT
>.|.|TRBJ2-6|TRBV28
CASSPFRDPSGANVLTF
TGTGCCAGCAGTCCTTTCCGGGATCCCTCTGGGGCCAACGTCCTGACTTTC
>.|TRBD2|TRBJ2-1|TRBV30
CAWSAGLAVYNEQFF
TGTGCCTGGAGTGCGGGACTAGCAGTTTACAATGAGCAGTTCTTC
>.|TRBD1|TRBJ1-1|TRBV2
CASSDVQQGINTEAFF
TGTGCCAGCAGTGACGTGCAACAGGGGATAAACACTGAAGCTTTCTTT
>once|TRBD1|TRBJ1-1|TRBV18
CASSPRTGKNTEAFF
TGTGCCAGCTCGCCTCGGACAGGGAAGAACACTGAAGCTTTCTTT